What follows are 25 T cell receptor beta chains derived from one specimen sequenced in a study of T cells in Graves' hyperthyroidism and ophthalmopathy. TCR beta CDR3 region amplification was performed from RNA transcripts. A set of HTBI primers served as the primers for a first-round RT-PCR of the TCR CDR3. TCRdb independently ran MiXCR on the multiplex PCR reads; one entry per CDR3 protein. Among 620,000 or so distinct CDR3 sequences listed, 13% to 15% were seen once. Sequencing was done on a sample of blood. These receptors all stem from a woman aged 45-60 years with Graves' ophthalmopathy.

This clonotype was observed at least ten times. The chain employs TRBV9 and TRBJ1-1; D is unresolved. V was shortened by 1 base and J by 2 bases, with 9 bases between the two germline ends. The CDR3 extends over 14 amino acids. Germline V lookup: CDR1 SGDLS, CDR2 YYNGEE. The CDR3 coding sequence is TGTGCCAGCAGCGTAAGTAGTAGTAACACTGAAGCTTTCTTT. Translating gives CASSVSSSNTEAFF.

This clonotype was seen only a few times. This CDR3 reads CASNKVAGVPDTQYF. CDR3 DNA: TGTGCCAGCAATAAAGTAGCGGGAGTACCAGATACGCAGTATTTT. The rearrangement links TRBV7-6 to TRBJ2-3; 9 bases align to TRBD2. The CDR3 covers 15 residues. Per germline, CDR1 SGHVS and CDR2 FNYEAQ. V lost 7 bases and J lost 4; bases outside the gene matches: 9.

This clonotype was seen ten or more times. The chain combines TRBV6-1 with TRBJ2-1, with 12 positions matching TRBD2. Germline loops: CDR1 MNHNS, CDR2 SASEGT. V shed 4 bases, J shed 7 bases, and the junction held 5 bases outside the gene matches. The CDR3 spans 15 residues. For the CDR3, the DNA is TGTGCCAGCAGTGGCCGACTAGCGGGAGTTAATGAGCAGTTCTTC. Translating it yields CASSGRLAGVNEQFF.

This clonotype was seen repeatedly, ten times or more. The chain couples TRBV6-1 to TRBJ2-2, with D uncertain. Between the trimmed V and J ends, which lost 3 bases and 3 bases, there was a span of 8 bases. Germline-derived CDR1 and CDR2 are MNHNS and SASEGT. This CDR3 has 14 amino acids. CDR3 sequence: CASSDGLHTGELFF. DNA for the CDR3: TGTGCCAGCAGTGATGGTCTCCACACCGGGGAGCTGTTTTTT.

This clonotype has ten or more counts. CDR3 DNA: TGCGCCAGCAGCTTTCAGGACACATACAATGAGCAGTTCTTC. Protein sequence: CASSFQDTYNEQFF. This chain uses TRBV5-1 with TRBJ2-1; maybe TRBD1 (5 bases). V lost 2 bases to trimming and J lost 4 bases, with 10 bases between them. Per germline, CDR1 SGHRS and CDR2 YFSETQ. This CDR3 contains 14 residues.

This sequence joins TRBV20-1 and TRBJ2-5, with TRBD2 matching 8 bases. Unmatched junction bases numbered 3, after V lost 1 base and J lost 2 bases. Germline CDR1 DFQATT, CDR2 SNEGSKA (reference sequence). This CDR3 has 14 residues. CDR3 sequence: CSARVSGAQETQYF. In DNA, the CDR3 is TGCAGTGCTAGAGTTAGCGGGGCGCAAGAGACCCAGTACTTC.

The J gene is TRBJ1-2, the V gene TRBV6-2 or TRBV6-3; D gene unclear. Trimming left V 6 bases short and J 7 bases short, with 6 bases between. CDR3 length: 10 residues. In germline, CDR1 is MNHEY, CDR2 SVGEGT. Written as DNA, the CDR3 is TGTGCCAGCAGGGACGTTGGCTACACCTTC. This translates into CASRDVGYTF.

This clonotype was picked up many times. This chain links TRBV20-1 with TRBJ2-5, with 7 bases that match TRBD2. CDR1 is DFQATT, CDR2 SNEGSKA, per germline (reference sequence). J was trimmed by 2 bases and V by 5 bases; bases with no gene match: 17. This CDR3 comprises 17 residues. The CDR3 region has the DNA TGCAGTGCTTGGGGGGGTGCGTTCGGTGGAGTTCAAGAGACCCAGTACTTC. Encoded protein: CSAWGGAFGGVQETQYF.

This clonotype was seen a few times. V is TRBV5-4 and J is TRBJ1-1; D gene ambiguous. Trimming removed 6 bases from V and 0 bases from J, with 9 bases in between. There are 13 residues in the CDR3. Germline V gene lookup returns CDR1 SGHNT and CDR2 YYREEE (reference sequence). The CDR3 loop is CASTPGVNTEAFF. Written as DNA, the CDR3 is TGTGCCAGCACCCCCGGGGTGAACACTGAAGCTTTCTTT.

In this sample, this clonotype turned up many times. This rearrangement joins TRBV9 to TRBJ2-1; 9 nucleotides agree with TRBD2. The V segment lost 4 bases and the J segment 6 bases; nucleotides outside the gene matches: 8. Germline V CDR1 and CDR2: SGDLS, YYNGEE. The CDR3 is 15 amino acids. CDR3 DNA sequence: TGTGCCAGCAGCTCAACCGGGACTAGCACCAATGAGCAGTTCTTC. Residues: CASSSTGTSTNEQFF.

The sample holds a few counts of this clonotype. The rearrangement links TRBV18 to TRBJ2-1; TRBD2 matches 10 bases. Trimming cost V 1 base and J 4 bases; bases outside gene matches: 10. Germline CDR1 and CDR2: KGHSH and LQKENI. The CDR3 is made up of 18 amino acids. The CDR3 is CASSPQFKSSGGYNEQFF. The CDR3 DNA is TGTGCCAGCTCACCACAATTTAAGTCTAGCGGGGGTTACAATGAGCAGTTCTTC.

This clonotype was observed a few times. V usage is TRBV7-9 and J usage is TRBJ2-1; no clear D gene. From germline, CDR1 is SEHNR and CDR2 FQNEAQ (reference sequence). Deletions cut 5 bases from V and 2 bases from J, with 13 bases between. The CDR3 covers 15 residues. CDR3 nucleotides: TGTGCCAGCAGCCCGAGGCCCGAGGCCTACAATGAGCAGTTCTTC. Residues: CASSPRPEAYNEQFF.

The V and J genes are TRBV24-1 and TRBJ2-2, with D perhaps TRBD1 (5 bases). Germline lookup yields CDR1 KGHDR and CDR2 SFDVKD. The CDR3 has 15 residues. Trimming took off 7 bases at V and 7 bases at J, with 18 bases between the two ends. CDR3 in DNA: TGTGCCACCAGAGATGGGGCAGGGTCTGTCGGGGAGCTGTTTTTT. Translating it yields CATRDGAGSVGELFF.

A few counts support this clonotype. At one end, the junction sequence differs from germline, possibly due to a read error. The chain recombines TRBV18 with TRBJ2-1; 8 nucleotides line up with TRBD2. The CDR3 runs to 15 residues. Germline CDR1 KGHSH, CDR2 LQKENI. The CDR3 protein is CASPPSGLAFDEQFF. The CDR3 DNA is TGTGCCAGCCCACCATCAGGACTAGCTTTCGATGAGCAGTTCTTC.

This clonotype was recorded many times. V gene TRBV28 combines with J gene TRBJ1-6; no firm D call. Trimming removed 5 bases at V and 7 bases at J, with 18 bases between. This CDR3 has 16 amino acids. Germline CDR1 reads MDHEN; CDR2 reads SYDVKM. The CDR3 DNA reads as TGTGCCAGCAGTATCCCGCCCCTGACGGCAAATTCACCCCTCCACTTT. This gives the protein CASSIPPLTANSPLHF.

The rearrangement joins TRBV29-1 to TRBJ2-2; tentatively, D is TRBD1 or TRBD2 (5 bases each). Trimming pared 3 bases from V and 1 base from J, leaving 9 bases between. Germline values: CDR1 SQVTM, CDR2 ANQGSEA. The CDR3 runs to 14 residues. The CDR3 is CSVEGTVNTGELFF. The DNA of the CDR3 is TGCAGCGTTGAGGGGACGGTGAACACCGGGGAGCTGTTTTTT.

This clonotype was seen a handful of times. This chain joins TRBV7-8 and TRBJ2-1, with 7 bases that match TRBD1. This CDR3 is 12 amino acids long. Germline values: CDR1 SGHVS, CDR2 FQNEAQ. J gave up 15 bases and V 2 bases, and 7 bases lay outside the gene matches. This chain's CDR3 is CASSLKGQVGFF. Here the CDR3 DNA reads TGTGCCAGCAGCTTAAAAGGACAGGTTGGGTTCTTC.

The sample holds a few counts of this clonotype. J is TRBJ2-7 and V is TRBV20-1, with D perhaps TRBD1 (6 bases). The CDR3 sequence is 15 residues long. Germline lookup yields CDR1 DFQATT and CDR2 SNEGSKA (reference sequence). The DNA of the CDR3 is TGCAGCGCACCCAGGGGAGACAGATCCGGATACGAGCAGTACTTC. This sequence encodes CSAPRGDRSGYEQYF.

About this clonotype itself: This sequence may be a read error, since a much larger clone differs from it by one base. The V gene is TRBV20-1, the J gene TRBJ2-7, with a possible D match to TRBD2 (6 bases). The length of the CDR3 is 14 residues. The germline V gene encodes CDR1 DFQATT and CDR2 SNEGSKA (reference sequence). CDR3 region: CGARDFSGAHEQYF. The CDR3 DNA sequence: TGCGGTGCTAGAGATTTTTCGGGAGCCCACGAGCAGTACTTC.

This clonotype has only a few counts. The CDR3 is CSVGGLAGVNEQFF. For the CDR3, the DNA is TGCAGCGTTGGAGGTCTAGCGGGAGTCAATGAGCAGTTCTTC. The chain recombines TRBV29-1 with TRBJ2-1, with TRBD2 matching 10 bases. CDR3 length: 14 amino acids. Germline loops: CDR1 SQVTM, CDR2 ANQGSEA. V lost 4 bases to trimming and J lost 6 bases; unmatched junction nucleotides: 6.

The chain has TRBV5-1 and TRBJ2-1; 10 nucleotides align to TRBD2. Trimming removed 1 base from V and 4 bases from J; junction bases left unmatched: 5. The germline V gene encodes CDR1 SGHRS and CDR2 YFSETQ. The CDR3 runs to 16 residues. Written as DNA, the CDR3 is TGCGCCAGCAGCTTGTTAAGCGGGAGGGGATACAATGAGCAGTTCTTC. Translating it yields CASSLLSGRGYNEQFF.

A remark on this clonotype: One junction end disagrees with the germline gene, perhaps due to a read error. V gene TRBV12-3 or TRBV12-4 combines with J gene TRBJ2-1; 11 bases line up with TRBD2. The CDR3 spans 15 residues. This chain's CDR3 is CASSLGTSGYSEQFF. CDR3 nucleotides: TGTGCCAGCAGTCTAGGGACTAGCGGCTACAGTGAGCAGTTCTTC.

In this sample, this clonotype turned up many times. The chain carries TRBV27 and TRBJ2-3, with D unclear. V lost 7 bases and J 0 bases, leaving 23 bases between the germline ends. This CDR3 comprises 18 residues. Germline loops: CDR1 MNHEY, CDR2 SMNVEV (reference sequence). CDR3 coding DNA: TGTGCCAGCATCGGTGACTTGGATTTTTCAGCTAGCACAGATACGCAGTATTTT. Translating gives CASIGDLDFSASTDTQYF.

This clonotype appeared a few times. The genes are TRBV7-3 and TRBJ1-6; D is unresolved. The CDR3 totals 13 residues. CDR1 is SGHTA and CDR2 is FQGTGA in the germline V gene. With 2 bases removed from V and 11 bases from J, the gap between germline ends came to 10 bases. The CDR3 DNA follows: TGTGCCAGCAGCTTACTCCCAGATGCACCCCTCCACTTT. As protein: CASSLLPDAPLHF.

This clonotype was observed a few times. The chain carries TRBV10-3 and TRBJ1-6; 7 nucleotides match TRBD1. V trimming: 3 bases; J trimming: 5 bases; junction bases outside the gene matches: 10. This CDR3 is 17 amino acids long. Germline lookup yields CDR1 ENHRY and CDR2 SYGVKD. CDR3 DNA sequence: TGTGCCATCAGTGACCGACGGGTGGGGACAGATAATTCACCCCTCCACTTT. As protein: CAISDRRVGTDNSPLHF.